This TCR beta chain appears in the sequencing data of a study of blood T cell repertoires in COVID-19. Study overall: Samples representing acute and convalescent COVID-19 were sourced from the United States, Italy and Spain. PBMCs, B-cell-depleted T cells, or T cells were the source of the cDNA or gDNA that made up the material.

Produced via immunoSEQ multiplex PCR; TCRdb's table is partial and in-frame only. The profile shows a few hundred thousand clones, 89% of them singletons. The clonotype comes from a man aged 18 to 35 who had recovered from COVID-19. The sample was peripheral blood.

The CDR3 bases are TGCGCCAGCAGCCCCCGGGACAGGGGTTACGAGCAGTACTTC. Its protein product is CASSPRDRGYEQYF. The V and J genes are TRBV5-1 and TRBJ2-7; 10 nucleotides align to TRBD1. The CDR3 is 14 residues long. Germline lookup yields CDR1 SGHRS and CDR2 YFSETQ. V lost 4 bases, J lost 4 bases, and 5 bases stayed unmatched.